What follows are 17 T cell receptor beta chains derived from one specimen sequenced in a study of CDR3 diversity in severe acne. A single record per CDR3 protein comes from TCRdb applying MiXCR to the PCR reads. This sample has about 84,000 distinct CDR3 sequences, with under 60% found just once. Sequencing was performed on blood. The source is a male donor in good health, without acne.

This clonotype was counted many times. The rearrangement links TRBV6-1 to TRBJ1-2, with D tentatively TRBD1 (6 bases). CDR3 length: 19 residues. V gave up 6 bases and J gave up 3 bases, with 29 bases separating them. Looked up from germline, CDR1 is MNHNS and CDR2 is SASEGT. The DNA of the CDR3 is TGTGCCAGCAGAGAAAGAGGGGGGGGCAGGTCTTATTTTGACTATGGCTACACCTTC. It is translated as CASRERGGGRSYFDYGYTF.

The chain combines TRBV5-1 with TRBJ2-2; D call uncertain. The germline V gene has CDR1 SGHRS and CDR2 YFSETQ. V was trimmed by 2 bases and J by 8 bases, leaving 16 bases between them. The CDR3 is 15 amino acids. The DNA for the CDR3 is TGCGCCAGCAGCTTCCGGACCCCTGATGGAGGGGAGCTGTTTTTT. It specifies CASSFRTPDGGELFF.

CDR3 amino acids: CASRPSGDSPLHF. The DNA of the CDR3 is TGTGCCAGCAGACCCTCAGGGGATTCACCCCTCCACTTT. The V call is TRBV12-3 or TRBV12-4, the J call TRBJ1-6; maybe TRBD1 (6 bases). The germline V and J ends were trimmed by 6 bases and 8 bases, with 11 bases remaining between them. The CDR3 has 13 residues.

About this clonotype itself: One end of the junction varies from germline; a read error may be responsible. The V and J genes are TRBV7-6 and TRBJ2-7, with D maybe TRBD1 (6 bases). CDR1 and CDR2 from the germline V gene are SGHVS and FNYEAQ. The length of the CDR3 is 13 residues. CDR3 region: CPSSPDTGSEQYF. DNA of the CDR3: TGTCCCAGCAGCCCCGACACAGGGTCCGAGCAGTACTTC.

This rearrangement joins TRBV20-1 to TRBJ2-7, with D possibly matching TRBD1 (6 bases). The V end lost 5 bases, the J end lost 5 bases, and 10 bases lay between the germline ends. The CDR3 runs 11 residues. CDR1 is DFQATT, CDR2 SNEGSKA, per germline (reference sequence). Here the CDR3 reads CSAHRENEQYF. The CDR3 coding sequence is TGCAGTGCTCACAGGGAGAACGAGCAGTACTTC.

The rearrangement uses TRBV20-1 and TRBJ1-2; possibly TRBD1 for D (5 bases). From germline, CDR1 is DFQATT and CDR2 SNEGSKA (reference sequence). V lost 7 bases, J lost 6 bases, and 18 bases lay in between. The CDR3 sequence is 13 residues long. This chain's CDR3 is CSGWSGPNDGYTF. The CDR3 DNA sequence: TGCAGTGGTTGGTCGGGGCCGAATGATGGCTACACCTTC.

The gene calls are TRBV6-6 and TRBJ1-4; 7 bases align to TRBD1. J was trimmed by 5 bases and V by 6 bases; bases with no gene match: 6. This CDR3 contains 14 residues. Germline V gene sequence: CDR1 MNHNY, CDR2 SVGAGI (reference sequence). The CDR3 sequence: CASRSGQANEKLFF. The CDR3 nucleotides read TGTGCCAGCAGGTCCGGACAGGCAAATGAAAAACTGTTTTTT.

The chain links TRBV20-1 to TRBJ2-7; TRBD1 aligns across 10 bases. CDR3 size: 14 residues. V shed 5 bases, J shed 2 bases, and the junction held 6 bases outside the gene matches. The germline V gene has CDR1 DFQATT and CDR2 SNEGSKA (reference sequence). For the CDR3, the DNA is TGCAGTGCTCCCCGCGGGACAGGGGCCTACGAGCAGTACTTC. Its protein is CSAPRGTGAYEQYF.

V usage is TRBV7-2 and J usage is TRBJ2-7, with 7 bases aligning to TRBD2. V was clipped by 3 bases and J by 9 bases; unmatched bases: 5. Germline V gene data show CDR1 as SGHTA and CDR2 as FQGNSA. The CDR3 is made up of 12 amino acids. CDR3 amino acids: CASSLNGGRQYF. CDR3 sequence (DNA): TGTGCCAGCAGCTTGAACGGGGGGAGGCAGTACTTC.

This clonotype was seen only a few times. V usage is TRBV5-1 and J usage is TRBJ2-7; possibly TRBD1 or TRBD2 for D (6 bases each). The CDR3 runs 14 residues. Germline loops: CDR1 SGHRS, CDR2 YFSETQ. The V end was cut by 0 bases, the J end by 8 bases, with 15 bases between. The CDR3 DNA sequence: TGCGCCAGCAGCTTGGGGACGACGGGGGACAAGCAGTACTTC. This gives the protein CASSLGTTGDKQYF.

This clonotype was detected only a few times. The chain links TRBV20-1 to TRBJ2-7; 12 nucleotides match TRBD2. Trimming cost V 4 bases and J 2 bases; bases outside gene matches: 6. The length of the CDR3 is 15 residues. CDR1 and CDR2 (germline): DFQATT, SNEGSKA (reference sequence). In DNA form, the CDR3 reads TGCAGTGCTACCAGGACTAGCGGGAACCCCTACGAGCAGTACTTC. It encodes CSATRTSGNPYEQYF.

The V gene is TRBV5-4, the J gene TRBJ2-7; 8 bases are shared with TRBD2. The J call may be in error: the DNA end matches TRBJ2-1 better. There are 13 residues in the CDR3. CDR1 is SGHNT and CDR2 is YYREEE in the germline V gene (reference sequence). For the CDR3, the DNA is TGTGCCAGCAGCTTGACTAGCGGTAATGAGCAGTTCTTC. Its translation is CASSLTSGNEQFF.

The chain recombines TRBV2 with TRBJ2-5, with D perhaps matching TRBD1 or TRBD2 (6 bases each). The CDR3 spans 13 residues. Germline assignment: CDR1 SNHLY and CDR2 FYNNEI. Trimming took off 6 bases at V and 5 bases at J, with 13 bases between the two ends. This chain's CDR3 is CASRVRGVETQYF. The CDR3, as DNA: TGTGCCAGCAGGGTGAGGGGGGTGGAGACCCAGTACTTC.

This chain joins TRBV20-1 and TRBJ2-2, with 12 bases matching TRBD2. Germline loops: CDR1 DFQATT, CDR2 SNEGSKA (reference sequence). The CDR3 has 16 residues. The trim removed 1 base at V and 7 bases at J, leaving 7 bases unmatched. CDR3 sequence: CSARASSGGAVGELFF. CDR3 DNA: TGCAGTGCTAGAGCGTCTAGCGGGGGGGCGGTCGGGGAGCTGTTTTTT.

This clonotype was counted at least ten times. The chain couples TRBV6-6 to TRBJ1-1; D is unresolved. Trimming took off 6 bases at V and 3 bases at J, with 8 bases between the two ends. Germline V gene data show CDR1 as MNHNY and CDR2 as SVGAGI (reference sequence). This CDR3 contains 12 residues. The chain's CDR3 is CASSHTDTEAFF. The CDR3 DNA is TGTGCCAGCAGCCACACGGACACTGAAGCTTTCTTT.

V gene TRBV5-1 combines with J gene TRBJ1-3; D gene ambiguous. Trimming pared 0 bases from V and 4 bases from J, leaving 8 bases between. Germline CDR1 reads SGHRS; CDR2 reads YFSETQ. This CDR3 is built from 14 residues. As DNA, the CDR3 is TGCGCCAGCAGCTTGGCGCCAGAAGGAAACACCATATATTTT. Protein sequence: CASSLAPEGNTIYF.

This clonotype has at least ten counts. This chain joins TRBV24-1 and TRBJ2-3, with 8 nucleotides matching TRBD1. The CDR3 runs to 16 residues. V was clipped by 3 bases and J by 0 bases; unmatched bases: 4. Germline V gives CDR1 KGHDR, CDR2 SFDVKD. This chain's CDR3 is CATSDRTGPSTDTQYF. The DNA of the CDR3 is TGTGCCACCAGTGATCGGACAGGGCCTAGCACAGATACGCAGTATTTT.